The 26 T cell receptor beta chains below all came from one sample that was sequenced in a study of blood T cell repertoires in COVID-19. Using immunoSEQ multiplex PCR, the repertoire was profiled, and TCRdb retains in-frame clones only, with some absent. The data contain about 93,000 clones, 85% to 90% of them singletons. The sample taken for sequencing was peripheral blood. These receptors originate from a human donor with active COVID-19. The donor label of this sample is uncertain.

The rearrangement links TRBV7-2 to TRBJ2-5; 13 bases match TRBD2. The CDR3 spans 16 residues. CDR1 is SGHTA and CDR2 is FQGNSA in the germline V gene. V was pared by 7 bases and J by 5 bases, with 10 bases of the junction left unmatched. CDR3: CASTRTSGGTQETQYF. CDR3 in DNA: TGTGCCAGCACCAGGACTAGCGGGGGTACCCAGGAGACCCAGTACTTC.

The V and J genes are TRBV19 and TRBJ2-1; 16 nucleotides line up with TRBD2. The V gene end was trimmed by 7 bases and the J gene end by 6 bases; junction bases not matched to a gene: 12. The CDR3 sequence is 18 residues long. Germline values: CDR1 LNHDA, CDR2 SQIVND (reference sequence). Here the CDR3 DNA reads TGTGCCAGTACGGGCCCCGGGACTAGCGGGGGGGCAACCAATGAGCAGTTCTTC. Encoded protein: CASTGPGTSGGATNEQFF.

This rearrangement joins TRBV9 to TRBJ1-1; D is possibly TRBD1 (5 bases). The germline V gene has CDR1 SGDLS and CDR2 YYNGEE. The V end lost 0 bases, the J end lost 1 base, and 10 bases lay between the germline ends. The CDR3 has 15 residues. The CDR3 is CASSVAGGTNTEAFF. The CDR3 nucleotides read TGTGCCAGCAGCGTAGCTGGGGGGACGAACACTGAAGCTTTCTTT.

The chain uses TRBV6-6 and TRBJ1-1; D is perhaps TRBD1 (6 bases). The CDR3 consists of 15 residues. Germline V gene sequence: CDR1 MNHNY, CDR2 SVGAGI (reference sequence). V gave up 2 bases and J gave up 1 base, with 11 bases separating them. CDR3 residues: CASSYPGQRNTEAFF. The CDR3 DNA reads TGTGCCAGCAGTTACCCCGGACAGCGGAACACTGAAGCTTTCTTT.

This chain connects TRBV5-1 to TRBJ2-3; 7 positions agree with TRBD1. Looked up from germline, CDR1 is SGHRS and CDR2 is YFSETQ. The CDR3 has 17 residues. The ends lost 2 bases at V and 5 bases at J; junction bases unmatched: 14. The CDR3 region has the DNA TGCGCCAGCAGCTTAGTCTTATTGACAGGGTTTGGAGATACGCAGTATTTT. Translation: CASSLVLLTGFGDTQYF.

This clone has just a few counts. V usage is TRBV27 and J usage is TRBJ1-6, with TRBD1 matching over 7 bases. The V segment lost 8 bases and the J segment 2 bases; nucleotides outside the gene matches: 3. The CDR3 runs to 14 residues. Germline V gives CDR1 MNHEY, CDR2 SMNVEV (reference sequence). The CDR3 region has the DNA TGTGCCAGCCGACAGGGCCCCTATAATTCACCCCTCCACTTT. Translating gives CASRQGPYNSPLHF.

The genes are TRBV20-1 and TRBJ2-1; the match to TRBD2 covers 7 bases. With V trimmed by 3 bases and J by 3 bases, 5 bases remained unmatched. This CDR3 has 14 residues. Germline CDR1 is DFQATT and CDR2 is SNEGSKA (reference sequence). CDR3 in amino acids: CSASGGLNYNEQFF. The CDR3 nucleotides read TGCAGTGCTAGTGGGGGACTAAACTACAATGAGCAGTTCTTC.

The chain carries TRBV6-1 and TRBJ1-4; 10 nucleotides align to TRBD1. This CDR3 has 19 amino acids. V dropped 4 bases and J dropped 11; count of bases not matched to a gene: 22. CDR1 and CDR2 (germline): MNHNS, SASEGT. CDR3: CASSVRETGTGEVGGKLFF. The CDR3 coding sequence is TGTGCCAGCAGTGTGAGGGAAACCGGGACAGGGGAGGTGGGAGGCAAACTGTTTTTT.

The CDR3 DNA reads TGTGCCAGCAGTTTCGACTCCAATACGCAGTATTTT. Translated, it gives CASSFDSNTQYF. V is TRBV28 and J is TRBJ2-3, with D unresolved. Trimming removed 3 bases at V and 7 bases at J, with 8 bases between. Germline V gives CDR1 MDHEN, CDR2 SYDVKM. This CDR3 has 12 residues.

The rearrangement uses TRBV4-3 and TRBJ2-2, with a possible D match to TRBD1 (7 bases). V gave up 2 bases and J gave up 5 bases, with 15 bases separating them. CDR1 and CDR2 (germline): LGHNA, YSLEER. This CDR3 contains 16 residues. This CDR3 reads CASSQSGGPDTGELFF. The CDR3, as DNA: TGCGCCAGCAGCCAATCAGGGGGGCCCGATACCGGGGAGCTGTTTTTT.

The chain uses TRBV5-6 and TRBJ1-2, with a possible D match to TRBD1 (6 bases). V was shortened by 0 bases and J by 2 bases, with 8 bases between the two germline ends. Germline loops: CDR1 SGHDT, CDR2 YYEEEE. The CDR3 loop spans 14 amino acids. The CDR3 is CASSLGQGNYGYTF. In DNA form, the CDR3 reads TGTGCCAGCAGCTTGGGCCAGGGGAACTATGGCTACACCTTC.

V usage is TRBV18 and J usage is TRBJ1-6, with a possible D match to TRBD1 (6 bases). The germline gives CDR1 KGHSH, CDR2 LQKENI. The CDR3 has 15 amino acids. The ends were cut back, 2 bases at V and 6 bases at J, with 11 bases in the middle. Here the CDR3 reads CASSPLGGPNSPLHF. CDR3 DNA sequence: TGTGCCAGCTCACCATTAGGGGGTCCTAATTCACCCCTCCACTTT.

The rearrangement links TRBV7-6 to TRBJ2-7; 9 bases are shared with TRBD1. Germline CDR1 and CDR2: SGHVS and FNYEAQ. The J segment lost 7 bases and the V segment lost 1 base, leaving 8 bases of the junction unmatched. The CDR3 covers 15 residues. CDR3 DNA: TGTGCCAGCAGCTTAGGCGGGGACAGGGCGGAGGAGCAGTACTTC. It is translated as CASSLGGDRAEEQYF.

The chain's CDR3 is CASSRNLGGQLFSSGNTIYF. The CDR3, as DNA: TGCGCCAGCAGCCGCAACCTCGGGGGACAGCTGTTCTCCTCTGGAAACACCATATATTTT. This chain uses TRBV4-3 with TRBJ1-3, with TRBD1 matching over 7 bases. After removal of 4 bases from V and 0 bases from J, the junction contained 18 bases not matched to a gene. Germline V lookup: CDR1 LGHNA, CDR2 YSLEER. The CDR3 has 20 amino acids.

The CDR3 DNA is TGTGCCAGCAGTGAAGGAGCCCTGGGGCCCTTAAACACCTACGAGCAGTACTTC. This sequence encodes CASSEGALGPLNTYEQYF. The V and J genes are TRBV6-1 and TRBJ2-7, with D tentatively TRBD1 (5 bases). The V end lost 1 base, the J end lost 2 bases, and 21 bases lay between the germline ends. CDR1 and CDR2 from the germline V gene are MNHNS and SASEGT. The CDR3 extends over 18 amino acids.

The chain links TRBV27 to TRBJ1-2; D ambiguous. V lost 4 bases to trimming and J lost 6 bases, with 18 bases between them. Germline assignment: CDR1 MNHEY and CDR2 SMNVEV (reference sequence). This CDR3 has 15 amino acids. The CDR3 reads CASSSFEGAENGYTF. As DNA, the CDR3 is TGTGCCAGCAGTTCCTTCGAGGGCGCGGAAAATGGCTACACCTTC.

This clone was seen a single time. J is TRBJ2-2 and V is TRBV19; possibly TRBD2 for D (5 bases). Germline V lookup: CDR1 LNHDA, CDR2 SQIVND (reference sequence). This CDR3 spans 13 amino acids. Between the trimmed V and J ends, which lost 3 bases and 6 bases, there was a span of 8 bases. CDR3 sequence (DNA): TGTGCCAGTAGTATCGGCGGGCCCGGGGAGCTGTTTTTT. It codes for CASSIGGPGELFF. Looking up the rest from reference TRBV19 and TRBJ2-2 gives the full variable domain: DGGITQSPKYLFRKEGQNVTLSCEQNLNHDAMYWYRQDPGQGLRLIYYSQIVNDFQKGDIAEGYSVSREKKESFPLTVTSAQKNPTAFYLCASSIGGPGELFFGEGSRLTVL.

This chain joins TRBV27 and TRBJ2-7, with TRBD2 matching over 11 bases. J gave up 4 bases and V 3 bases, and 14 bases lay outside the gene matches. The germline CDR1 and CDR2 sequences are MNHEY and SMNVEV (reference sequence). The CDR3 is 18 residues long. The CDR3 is CASSFLPLSGGASYEQYF. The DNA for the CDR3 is TGTGCCAGCAGTTTTCTCCCCCTTAGCGGGGGGGCCTCTTACGAGCAGTACTTC.

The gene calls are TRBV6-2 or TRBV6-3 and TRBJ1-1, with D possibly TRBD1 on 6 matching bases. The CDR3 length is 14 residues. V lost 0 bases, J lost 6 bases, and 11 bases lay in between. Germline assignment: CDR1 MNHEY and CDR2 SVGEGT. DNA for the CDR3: TGTGCCAGCAGTTACTCGATGCAGGGGCCTGAAGCTTTCTTT. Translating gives CASSYSMQGPEAFF.

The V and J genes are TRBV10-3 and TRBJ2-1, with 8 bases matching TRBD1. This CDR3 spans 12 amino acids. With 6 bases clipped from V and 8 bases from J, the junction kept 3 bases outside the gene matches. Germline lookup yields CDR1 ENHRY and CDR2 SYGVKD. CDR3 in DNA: TGTGCCATCAGGGCAGGGGGCGATGAGCAGTTCTTC. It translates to CAIRAGGDEQFF.

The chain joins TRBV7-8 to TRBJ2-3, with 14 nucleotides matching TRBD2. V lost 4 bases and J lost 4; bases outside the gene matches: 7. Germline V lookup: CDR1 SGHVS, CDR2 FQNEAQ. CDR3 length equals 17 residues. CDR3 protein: CASSSAGLAGGPDTQYF. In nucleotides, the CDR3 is TGTGCCAGCAGCTCCGCCGGACTAGCGGGGGGCCCAGATACGCAGTATTTT.

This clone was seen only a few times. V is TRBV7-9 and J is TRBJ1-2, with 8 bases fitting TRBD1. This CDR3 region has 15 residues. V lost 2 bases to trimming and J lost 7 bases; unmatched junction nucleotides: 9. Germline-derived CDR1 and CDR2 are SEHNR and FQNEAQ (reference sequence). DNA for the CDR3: TGTGCCAGCAGCTTATTCGGACAGGGCGGAGGTGGCTACACCTTC. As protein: CASSLFGQGGGGYTF.

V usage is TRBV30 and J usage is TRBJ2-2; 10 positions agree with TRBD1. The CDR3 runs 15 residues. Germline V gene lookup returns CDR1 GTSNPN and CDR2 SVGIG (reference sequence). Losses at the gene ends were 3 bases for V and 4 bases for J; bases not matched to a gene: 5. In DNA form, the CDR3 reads TGTGCCTGGAGAACCGGGACAGGGGCCACCGGGGAGCTGTTTTTT. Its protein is CAWRTGTGATGELFF.

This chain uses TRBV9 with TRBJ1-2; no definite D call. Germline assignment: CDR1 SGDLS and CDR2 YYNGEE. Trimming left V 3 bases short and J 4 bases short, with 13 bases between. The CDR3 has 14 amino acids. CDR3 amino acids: CASSASGRRYGYTF. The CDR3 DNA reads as TGTGCCAGCAGCGCCTCCGGCAGGCGCTATGGCTACACCTTC. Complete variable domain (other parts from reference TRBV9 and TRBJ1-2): DSGVTQTPKHLITATGQRVTLRCSPRSGDLSVYWYQQSLDQGLQFLIQYYNGEERAKGNILERFSAQQFPDLHSELNLSSLELGDSALYFCASSASGRRYGYTFGSGTRLTVV.

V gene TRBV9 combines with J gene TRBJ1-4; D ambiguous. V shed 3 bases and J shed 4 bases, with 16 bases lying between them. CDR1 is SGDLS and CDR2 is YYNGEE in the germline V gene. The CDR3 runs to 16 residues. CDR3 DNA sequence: TGTGCCAGCAGCGCCTCCCTAGGAACTTTTAATGAAAAACTGTTTTTT. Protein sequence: CASSASLGTFNEKLFF.

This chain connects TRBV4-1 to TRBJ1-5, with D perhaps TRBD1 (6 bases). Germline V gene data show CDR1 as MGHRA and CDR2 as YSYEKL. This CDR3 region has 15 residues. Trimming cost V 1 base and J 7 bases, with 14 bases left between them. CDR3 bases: TGCGCCAGCAGCCAAGGGGCGGGGGCCGGACAGCCCCAGCATTTT. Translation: CASSQGAGAGQPQHF.